These T cell receptor beta chains were read from a single sample in a study of vaccination effects on CD4 cells after COVID-19. Assay used: immunoSEQ multiplex PCR; TCRdb lists only in-frame clones, some missing. The table lists about 27,000 clones, around 78% of them singletons. These receptors are not linked to any known antigen. The specimen comprised CD4+ T cells from PBMCs cultured with HCoV-NL63 spike peptides, sampled before COVID-19 vaccination. These TCRs come from a human donor who had a prior SARS-CoV-2 infection. Each CDR3 is given with its conserved first and last residue.

v_call: TRBV6-5; j_call: TRBJ1-2; cdr3_aa: CANRDSGGYGYTF
v_call: TRBV27; j_call: TRBJ2-7; cdr3_aa: CATRSDYYEQYF
v_call: TRBV2; j_call: TRBJ2-7; cdr3_aa: CASSSTGTEQYF
v_call: TRBV10-3; j_call: TRBJ1-5; cdr3_aa: CAISLGIESNQPQHF
v_call: TRBV23-1; j_call: TRBJ2-3; cdr3_aa: CASSQSRGLGDTQYF
v_call: TRBV5-4; j_call: TRBJ2-7; cdr3_aa: CASREQGPLHEQYF
v_call: TRBV18; j_call: TRBJ2-7; cdr3_aa: CASSPLGPGTGGTEQYF
v_call: TRBV20-1; j_call: TRBJ2-5; cdr3_aa: CSASGLAVKETQYF
v_call: TRBV1; j_call: TRBJ2-1; cdr3_aa: CTSSQSSAGSYNEQFF
v_call: TRBV10-3; j_call: TRBJ2-1; cdr3_aa: CAISPGVVYNEQFF
v_call: TRBV7-9; j_call: TRBJ1-1; cdr3_aa: CASSSQANTEAFF
v_call: TRBV7-9; j_call: TRBJ2-1; cdr3_aa: CASSPAPGSGSYNEQFF
v_call: TRBV4-3; j_call: TRBJ2-3; cdr3_aa: CASRRDRAQDTQYF
v_call: TRBV9; j_call: TRBJ2-7; cdr3_aa: CASSVGQGAYEQYF
v_call: TRBV5-5; j_call: TRBJ2-3; cdr3_aa: CASSLDRGWDTQYF
v_call: TRBV5-4; j_call: TRBJ2-1; cdr3_aa: CASSLGGLGYNEQFF
v_call: TRBV27; j_call: TRBJ2-2; cdr3_aa: CASSLMAGHYGLGGELFF
v_call: TRBV19; j_call: TRBJ2-7; cdr3_aa: CASSKTGDSSYEQYF
v_call: TRBV4-1; j_call: TRBJ1-5; cdr3_aa: CASSQDQGTWPQHF
v_call: TRBV10-3; j_call: TRBJ1-2; cdr3_aa: CAISENTASNYGYTF
v_call: TRBV5-1; j_call: TRBJ1-2; cdr3_aa: CASSLAPGSYGYTF
v_call: TRBV5-6; j_call: TRBJ1-2; cdr3_aa: CASSFYAANYGYTF
v_call: TRBV10-3; j_call: TRBJ2-1; cdr3_aa: CAISEPPGLAGPYNEQFF
v_call: TRBV7-2; j_call: TRBJ2-1; cdr3_aa: CASSLAPGLSPNEQFF
v_call: TRBV7-6; j_call: TRBJ1-6; cdr3_aa: CASSLEGSSYNSPLHF
v_call: TRBV18; j_call: TRBJ1-4; cdr3_aa: CASSPGGTNEKLFF
v_call: TRBV2; j_call: TRBJ2-3; cdr3_aa: CASSTPIGGRDTQYF
v_call: TRBV6-1; j_call: TRBJ2-1; cdr3_aa: CASSEAEPAYNEQFF
v_call: TRBV4-1; j_call: TRBJ2-5; cdr3_aa: CASSHRSGSGETQYF
v_call: TRBV13; j_call: TRBJ1-4; cdr3_aa: CASSEQEYGKLFF
v_call: TRBV7-6; j_call: TRBJ2-3; cdr3_aa: CASSLGAAGVSDTQYF
v_call: TRBV18; j_call: TRBJ1-4; cdr3_aa: CASSPGTEPNEKLFF